This T cell receptor (beta chain) was retrieved from a study of cytomegalovirus exposure and HLA in healthy donors. PCR used 60 Vbeta primers and 13 Jbeta primers. Here immunoSEQ multiplex PCR was the method, and the copy in TCRdb shows in-frame clones only, minus some. The profile covers hundreds of thousands of clones, with approximately 90% appearing a single time and about 2% taken by the ten largest. Sequenced input: PBMCs. The receptor was derived from a woman aged 18-30 years in good health and CMV-seronegative.

CDR3 in DNA: TGTGCCAGCAGCGTAGCATCGGGGAATTCACCCCTCCACTTT. This sequence encodes CASSVASGNSPLHF. J is TRBJ1-6 and V is TRBV9; D is undetermined. Germline V gene sequence: CDR1 SGDLS, CDR2 YYNGEE. V was trimmed by 0 bases and J by 7 bases, leaving 8 bases between them. The CDR3 has 14 amino acids.